A selection of T cell receptor beta chains follows, all from one sample in a study of OX40 agonist ivuxolimab in advanced cancers. The protocol was immunoSEQ multiplex PCR, while the TCRdb copy is restricted to in-frame clones and leaves out a portion. The data show under 90,000 clones, about 85% seen once. The input for sequencing was CD4+ or CD8+ T cells sorted from blood, taken in a trial of the OX40 agonist ivuxolimab. The receptors were sampled from an adult with an advanced solid tumor such as melanoma, head and neck, liver or kidney cancer. Both conserved end residues are part of each CDR3. Each record gives: D gene, J gene, clone size, V gene, CDR3 DNA, CDR3 protein. D genes are given only for firm matches. A clone size is listed for some rows: how often the clone was seen (once, few, many), or a class if it is expanded.

>.|TRBJ2-4|.|TRBV19
TGTGCCAGTAATAACAGGGCGGGTGACATTCAGTACTTC
CASNNRAGDIQYF
>TRBD1|TRBJ2-2|.|TRBV28
TGTGCCAGCAGGACCGGGACAGGGGGTATAATCGGGGAGCTGTTTTTT
CASRTGTGGIIGELFF
>TRBD1|TRBJ1-2|.|TRBV6-6
TGTGCCACCACGCCGATAGTTGACAGGGGTAACGGCTACACCTTC
CATTPIVDRGNGYTF
>.|TRBJ2-7|.|TRBV28
TGTGCCAGCAGTTTACGACCCTACGAGCAGTACTTC
CASSLRPYEQYF
>.|TRBJ2-3|.|TRBV7-2
TGTGCCAGCAGAAAAGGGACAGATACGCAGTATTTT
CASRKGTDTQYF
>.|TRBJ1-4|.|TRBV10-3
TGTGCCATCAGTGAGGGGGCAACTAATGAAAAACTGTTTTTT
CAISEGATNEKLFF
>TRBD1|TRBJ1-1|.|TRBV5-1
TGCGCCAGCACCATTTCCGGGACAGGGGGCGGTGGGACTGAAGCTTTCTTT
CASTISGTGGGGTEAFF
>TRBD1|TRBJ1-6|.|TRBV28
TGTGCCAGCATCGCACAGGGGAGGGCACCCCTCCACTTT
CASIAQGRAPLHF
>.|TRBJ1-3|.|TRBV30
TGTGCCTGGAGTGTCTTAACCCCCGCAGGGTTTGTTCAGTCCACTGGAAACACCATATATTTT
CAWSVLTPAGFVQSTGNTIYF
>.|TRBJ2-7|.|TRBV28
TGTGCCAGCATTTCCGACAGTTCCTACGAGCAGTACTTC
CASISDSSYEQYF
>.|TRBJ2-3|.|TRBV7-8
TGTGCCAGCAGCCCAGCAGGGGATACGCAGTATTTT
CASSPAGDTQYF
>.|TRBJ2-7|.|TRBV21-1
TGTGCCAGCAGCTGCCTCCGGGCAGTGGTCCACGAGCAGTACTTC
CASSCLRAVVHEQYF
>.|TRBJ1-1|.|TRBV2
TGTGCCAGCAGGGGGGGGGTTCGGACTGAAGCTTTCTTT
CASRGGVRTEAFF
>.|TRBJ2-5|.|TRBV7-2
TGTGCCAGCAGCTTAATGACTAGATCGGAGACCCAGTACTTC
CASSLMTRSETQYF
>.|TRBJ2-2|.|TRBV5-5
TGTGCCAGCAGCTTGTACCGGAACAGCTTGTCCACCGGGGAGCTGTTTTTT
CASSLYRNSLSTGELFF
>TRBD1|TRBJ1-2|.|TRBV5-1
TGCGCCAGCAGTCAACAGGGGGAAGGATATGGCTACACCTTC
CASSQQGEGYGYTF
>TRBD2|TRBJ2-2|.|TRBV19
TGTGCCAGTAGTATAACTAGCGCCCTCGGAGGGGGGGAGCTGTTTTTT
CASSITSALGGGELFF
>TRBD2|TRBJ2-7|.|TRBV5-4
TGTGCCAGCAGCCAATTGAGCGGGAGGACCTCCTACGAGCAGTACTTC
CASSQLSGRTSYEQYF
>.|TRBJ1-1|once|TRBV9
TGTGCCAGCAGCGCGCAGACGCAGAACACTGAAGCTTTCTTT
CASSAQTQNTEAFF
>.|TRBJ2-5|.|TRBV4-1
TGCGCCAGCAGCCTGGGCAGCCGGCAAGAGACCCAGTACTTC
CASSLGSRQETQYF
>.|TRBJ1-6|.|TRBV4-1
TGCGCCAGCAGCGGAAGGGTCCAGCGGAATTCACCCCTCCACTTT
CASSGRVQRNSPLHF
>.|TRBJ1-1|.|TRBV5-4
TGTGCCAGCAGTTCCCGGGGAGGGGAGAACACTGAAGCTTTCTTT
CASSSRGGENTEAFF
>.|TRBJ1-6|few|TRBV7-9
TGTGCCAGCAGCTTAGGGAGTTCACCCCTCCACTTT
CASSLGSSPLHF
>.|TRBJ1-6|.|TRBV9
TGTGCCAGCAGCGCCGAGTTCGGGTATAATTCACCCCTCCACTTT
CASSAEFGYNSPLHF
>TRBD1|TRBJ1-2|.|TRBV5-5
TGTGCCAGCAGCCCGGACAGGGGAAACTATGGCTACACCTTC
CASSPDRGNYGYTF
>.|TRBJ1-1|.|TRBV27
TGTGCCAGCAGTACCTGGGGGGGCTTCAGCACTGAAGCTTTCTTT
CASSTWGGFSTEAFF
>TRBD1|TRBJ1-2|.|TRBV18
TGTGCCAGCTCCCGGGAAGGGGGCCGCTATGGCTACACCTTC
CASSREGGRYGYTF
>TRBD1|TRBJ1-5|.|TRBV15
TGTGCCACCAGCGGACGGACAGGGCTGAAAGATCAGCCCCAGCATTTT
CATSGRTGLKDQPQHF